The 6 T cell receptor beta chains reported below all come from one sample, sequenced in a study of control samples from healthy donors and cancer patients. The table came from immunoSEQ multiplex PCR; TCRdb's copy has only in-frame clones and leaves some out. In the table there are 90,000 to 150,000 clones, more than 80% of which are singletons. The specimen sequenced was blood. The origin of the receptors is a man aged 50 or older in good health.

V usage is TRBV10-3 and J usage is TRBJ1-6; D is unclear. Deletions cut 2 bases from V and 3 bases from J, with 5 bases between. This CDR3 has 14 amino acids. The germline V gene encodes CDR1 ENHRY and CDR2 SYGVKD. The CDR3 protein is CAISEGNYNSPLHF. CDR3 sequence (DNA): TGTGCCATCAGTGAGGGGAACTATAATTCACCCCTCCACTTT.

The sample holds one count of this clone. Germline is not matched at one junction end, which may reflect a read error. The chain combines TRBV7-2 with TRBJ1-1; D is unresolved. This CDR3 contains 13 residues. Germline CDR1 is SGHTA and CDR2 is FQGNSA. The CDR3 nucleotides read TGTGCCGGCAGCTTAGGGCTGGGCACTGAAGCTTTCTTT. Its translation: CAGSLGLGTEAFF.

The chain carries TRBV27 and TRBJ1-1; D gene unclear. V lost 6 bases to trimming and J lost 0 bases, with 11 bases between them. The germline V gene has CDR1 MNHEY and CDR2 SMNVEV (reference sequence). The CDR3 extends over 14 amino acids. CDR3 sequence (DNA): TGTGCCAGCAGCCTTAGAATAATGAACACTGAAGCTTTCTTT. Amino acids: CASSLRIMNTEAFF.

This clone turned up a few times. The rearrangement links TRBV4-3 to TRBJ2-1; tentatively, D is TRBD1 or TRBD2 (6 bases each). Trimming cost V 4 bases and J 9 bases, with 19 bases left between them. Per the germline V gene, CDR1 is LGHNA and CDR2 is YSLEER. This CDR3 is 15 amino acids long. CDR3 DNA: TGCGCCAGCAGCCTAGAAAGGAGGGGGTTGGCTGAGCAGTTCTTC. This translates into CASSLERRGLAEQFF.

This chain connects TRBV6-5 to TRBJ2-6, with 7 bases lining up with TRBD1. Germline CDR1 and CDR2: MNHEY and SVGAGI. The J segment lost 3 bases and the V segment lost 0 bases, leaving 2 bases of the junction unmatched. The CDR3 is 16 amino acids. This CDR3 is CASSYSGGNGANVLTF. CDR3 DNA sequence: TGTGCCAGCAGTTACTCAGGGGGCAATGGGGCCAACGTCCTGACTTTC.

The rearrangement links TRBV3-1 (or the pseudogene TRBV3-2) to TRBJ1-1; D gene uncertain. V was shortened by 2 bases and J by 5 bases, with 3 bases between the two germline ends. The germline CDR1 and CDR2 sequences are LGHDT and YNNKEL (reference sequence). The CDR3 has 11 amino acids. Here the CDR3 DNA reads TGTGCCAGCAGCCAACAAACTGAAGCTTTCTTT. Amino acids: CASSQQTEAFF.